This T cell receptor (beta chain) comes out of a study of OX40 agonist ivuxolimab in advanced cancers. Study information: Clinicians treated patients with ivuxolimab, an agonistic anti-OX40 (CD134) antibody.

After removal of 4 bases from V and 6 bases from J, the junction contained 9 bases not matched to a gene. Per the germline V gene, CDR1 is ENHRY and CDR2 is SYGVKD. This CDR3 is built from 15 residues. This clone was seen once. The antigen is not known. Study results and caveats: The 0.1-3.0 mg/kg partial responders had among the lowest clonal expansion.

TCRdb's copy holds only in-frame clones and misses some; the assay was immunoSEQ multiplex PCR. Among 55,000 to 65,000 clones listed, around 86% were seen once. The chain combines TRBV10-3 with TRBJ1-2, with 9 nucleotides matching TRBD1. This TCR came from an adult with an advanced solid tumor such as melanoma, head and neck, liver or kidney cancer. Material: CD4+ or CD8+ T cells sorted from blood, obtained in a trial of the OX40 agonist ivuxolimab. CDR3 protein: CAISAIQGAVHGYTF. CDR3 in DNA: TGTGCCATCAGTGCGATACAGGGGGCGGTTCATGGCTACACCTTC.